This T cell receptor (beta chain) stems from a study of blood T cells in healthy people across ages. Findings of the study overall: Per million T cells, TCR beta diversity dropped roughly linearly as age increased.

The CDR3 runs to 15 residues. Germline V lookup: CDR1 DFQATT, CDR2 SNEGSKA (reference sequence). The V gene end was trimmed by 0 bases and the J gene end by 3 bases; junction bases not matched to a gene: 5. This clonotype was detected many times. Antigen unknown. A sample-barcoded 5' primer and a J-beta primer mix were used in a second PCR of roughly 6 to 11 cycles. TCRdb re-derived calls from the 5' RACE reads in MiXCR, one entry per CDR3 protein. The sample lists some 900,000 distinct CDR3 sequences; 29% were seen once. Material: blood. The clonotype comes from a woman at least 80 years old in good health. V usage is TRBV20-1 and J usage is TRBJ2-5, with 9 bases aligning to TRBD2. The CDR3 DNA is TGCAGTGCTAGAGATGCACCTAGCGGGGAAGAGACCCAGTACTTC. It is translated as CSARDAPSGEETQYF.